This T cell receptor (beta chain) stems from a study of blood T cell repertoires in COVID-19. Across the whole study: Sample material is recorded as cDNA or gDNA derived from T cells, B-cell-depleted T cells, or PBMCs.

CDR3 length: 13 amino acids. Germline V gives CDR1 KGHSH, CDR2 LQKENI. V was cut by 2 bases and J by 4 bases, with 7 bases left in between. This table comes from immunoSEQ multiplex PCR, and its TCRdb copy is limited to in-frame clones, with some not included. This sample has over 350,000 clones, with about 89% found just once. Grouping used clinical history reported by participants in a survey and questionnaire. A case of COVID-19 had been met by exposed participants within 2 weeks before study entry. The genes are TRBV18 and TRBJ2-3; D remains unclear. Sequenced: PBMCs or T cells enriched from blood (not recorded which). This TCR was sampled from a woman between 40 and 50 years old who had been exposed to COVID-19. The CDR3, as DNA: TGTGCCAGCTCACCAGAGCTTGCAGATACGCAGTATTTT. Its protein product is CASSPELADTQYF.